This T cell receptor beta chain emerged from a study of T cells in Graves' hyperthyroidism and ophthalmopathy. RNA transcripts served as the template for amplifying TCR beta CDR3 regions. The TCR CDR3 was amplified in a first-round RT-PCR using the HTBI primer set. MiXCR, run by TCRdb on the multiplex PCR reads, gives a single entry per CDR3 protein. The sample lists around 760,000 distinct CDR3 sequences, 30% to 40% seen once, with around 31% in the top ten. Germline-derived CDR1 and CDR2 are DFQATT and SNEGSKA (reference sequence). The CDR3 has 14 amino acids. The chain uses TRBV20-1 and TRBJ2-7; TRBD2 aligns across 12 bases. Judging by the DNA end, TRBJ2-1 fits better; the J call may be wrong. This clonotype originated in a woman aged 40-49 years with Graves' hyperthyroidism. Sequenced input: blood. The CDR3 loop is CSAESSGRDNEQFF. The CDR3 DNA reads TGCAGTGCTGAGTCTAGCGGGAGGGACAATGAGCAGTTCTTC.